This T cell receptor (beta chain) was recorded in a study of shared clonotypes between healthy human individuals. Overall study context: Per donor, CD8 memory used one plate, CD8 naive used two, CD4 memory used three and CD4 naive used three.

CDR1 is SGHNT and CDR2 is YYREEE in the germline V gene (reference sequence). The ends lost 0 bases at V and 0 bases at J; junction bases unmatched: 2. There are 16 residues in the CDR3. Points on this clone: Its antigen is as yet unknown.

Sequenced by immunoSEQ multiplex PCR; TCRdb stores in-frame clones only, minus some. Seen here are some 2,500,000 clones, 80% to 95% observed once, and the top ten hold around 0.38%. All donors were Caucasian adults living in Nashville, Tennessee. Naive CD4+ cells were CD45RA-selected; the remaining cells were memory. Overall study results and limits: Larger richness was generally estimated for naive than memory subsets.

The V gene is TRBV5-4, the J gene TRBJ1-1; 10 positions match TRBD1. Sequencing was performed on naive CD4+ T cells from PBMCs. Subset: CD45RA+ positively selected. The clonotype comes from a man younger than 35 in good health. Some clones in this sample may be carry-over from other donors' samples. Here the CDR3 reads CASSLEGQGLNTEAFF. CDR3 DNA sequence: TGTGCCAGCAGCTTGGAGGGACAGGGGTTGAACACTGAAGCTTTCTTT.